Shown below are 15 T cell receptor beta chains from a single sample sequenced in a study of T cell changes during pregnancy in multiple sclerosis. Repertoires were generated with immunoSEQ multiplex PCR, while TCRdb's copy carries only in-frame clones and drops some. The profile shows over 55,000 clones, around 87% of them singletons. The sample taken for sequencing was peripheral blood from another person, used as feeder cells. These receptors were taken from a human donor whose cells served as feeder cells for cultures in a pregnancy study.

The sample holds a few counts of this clone. The chain employs TRBV7-2 and TRBJ2-7, with a weak D call TRBD2 (6 bases). The CDR3 is made up of 15 amino acids. Trimming removed 1 base at V and 5 bases at J, with 15 bases between. Germline V CDR1 and CDR2: SGHTA, FQGNSA. CDR3 region: CASSLDRPGRNEQYF. As DNA, the CDR3 is TGTGCCAGCAGCTTAGATAGGCCAGGGAGGAACGAGCAGTACTTC.

The J gene is TRBJ1-3, the V gene TRBV9; 8 nucleotides match TRBD1. The CDR3 sequence is 17 residues long. Trimming removed 4 bases from V and 0 bases from J; junction bases left unmatched: 9. CDR1 is SGDLS and CDR2 is YYNGEE in the germline V gene. CDR3 residues: CASSPPGQAVSGNTIYF. In DNA form, the CDR3 reads TGTGCCAGCAGCCCCCCGGGACAGGCTGTCTCTGGAAACACCATATATTTT. Combining the CDR3 with reference TRBV9 and TRBJ1-3 gives the whole variable domain DSGVTQTPKHLITATGQRVTLRCSPRSGDLSVYWYQQSLDQGLQFLIQYYNGEERAKGNILERFSAQQFPDLHSELNLSSLELGDSALYFCASSPPGQAVSGNTIYFGEGSWLTVV.

The chain joins TRBV11-2 to TRBJ2-7, with unresolved D. Between the trimmed V and J ends, which lost 5 bases and 3 bases, there was a span of 11 bases. Germline-derived CDR1 and CDR2 are SGHAT and FQNNGV. This CDR3 has 13 amino acids. The CDR3 DNA sequence: TGTGCCAGCAGCCATCCGCCGTTCTACGAGCAGTACTTC. Translated, it gives CASSHPPFYEQYF.

J is TRBJ2-2 and V is TRBV10-3; TRBD1 aligns across 8 bases. The CDR3 is made up of 16 amino acids. Germline CDR1 ENHRY, CDR2 SYGVKD. Losses at the gene ends were 2 bases for V and 1 base for J; bases not matched to a gene: 3. CDR3: CAISEGQGMNTGELFF. CDR3 nucleotide sequence: TGTGCCATCAGTGAGGGACAGGGAATGAACACCGGGGAGCTGTTTTTT.

The V call is TRBV9, the J call TRBJ1-2, with 9 bases aligning to TRBD1. Germline CDR1 is SGDLS and CDR2 is YYNGEE. The CDR3 has 14 amino acids. Germline trimming cut 4 bases from V and 5 bases from J; bases unmatched to any gene: 6. The CDR3, as DNA: TGTGCCAGCAGCACCGGGACAGGGAGGTATGGCTACACCTTC. Its protein product is CASSTGTGRYGYTF. Looking up the rest from reference TRBV9 and TRBJ1-2 gives the full variable domain: DSGVTQTPKHLITATGQRVTLRCSPRSGDLSVYWYQQSLDQGLQFLIQYYNGEERAKGNILERFSAQQFPDLHSELNLSSLELGDSALYFCASSTGTGRYGYTFGSGTRLTVV.

The chain couples TRBV5-4 to TRBJ2-3; possible D gene TRBD2, 5 bases. CDR3 length: 16 residues. Trimming took 4 bases from V and 0 from J, leaving 15 bases between them. In germline, CDR1 is SGHNT, CDR2 YYREEE (reference sequence). The CDR3 region has the DNA TGTGCCAGCAGCCGAAAAGTTGGCGGGAGCACAGATACGCAGTATTTT. Encoded protein: CASSRKVGGSTDTQYF.

The V gene is TRBV29-1, the J gene TRBJ2-1, with 7 bases that match TRBD1. The CDR3 length is 10 residues. The V segment lost 6 bases and the J segment 15 bases; nucleotides outside the gene matches: 8. Germline CDR1 reads SQVTM; CDR2 reads ANQGSEA. The CDR3 nucleotides are TGCAGCGTACTAACAGGGGACCCGTTCTTC. Residues: CSVLTGDPFF.

CDR3 DNA sequence: TGCGCCAGCAGCCGAGGTACCGCAAACCGGGGCTCAGCCTACGAGCAGTACTTC. Protein: CASSRGTANRGSAYEQYF. The chain is built from TRBV5-1 and TRBJ2-7; D assignment may be TRBD1 or TRBD2 (5 bases each). The V gene lost 4 bases and the J gene lost 2 bases, with 25 bases spanning the gap. Germline values: CDR1 SGHRS, CDR2 YFSETQ. The CDR3 consists of 18 residues.

The chain couples TRBV19 to TRBJ2-7; 11 nucleotides line up with TRBD1. The V and J ends lost 5 bases and 4 bases, in that order; junction bases with no gene match: 4. CDR1 and CDR2 (germline): LNHDA, SQIVND (reference sequence). The CDR3 sequence is 14 residues long. This CDR3 is CASSVGQGAYEQYF. DNA for the CDR3: TGTGCCAGTAGTGTCGGACAGGGGGCTTACGAGCAGTACTTC.

Only a few counts were recorded for this clone. The chain employs TRBV7-2 and TRBJ1-3; perhaps TRBD1 as D (6 bases). The CDR3 spans 16 residues. CDR1 and CDR2 from the germline V gene are SGHTA and FQGNSA. Trimming removed 4 bases from V and 1 base from J, with 14 bases in between. CDR3 in amino acids: CASSSKGGHSGNTIYF. The CDR3 region has the DNA TGTGCCAGCAGCTCTAAGGGGGGCCATTCTGGAAACACCATATATTTT.

The table lists this clone with many counts. The V gene is TRBV4-2, the J gene TRBJ2-2, with TRBD2 matching 8 bases. The CDR3 is 14 amino acids. V dropped 7 bases and J dropped 6; count of bases not matched to a gene: 7. Germline V gives CDR1 LGHNA, CDR2 YNFKEQ. CDR3: CASTSGRIAGELFF. DNA for the CDR3: TGTGCCAGCACAAGCGGGAGAATTGCCGGGGAGCTGTTTTTT.

This clone came up once. The CDR3 DNA is TGCGCCAGCAGCTTGGGCCAGGGGAGCTCCTACGAGCAGTACTTC. It specifies CASSLGQGSSYEQYF. The chain combines TRBV5-1 with TRBJ2-7; possible D gene TRBD1, 6 bases. The CDR3 consists of 15 residues. V was cut by 0 bases and J by 0 bases, with 10 bases left in between. From germline, CDR1 is SGHRS and CDR2 YFSETQ.

This clone was detected once. The CDR3 loop is CASSLGGHNYGYTF. The CDR3 DNA sequence: TGTGCCAGCAGCTTAGGAGGACATAACTATGGCTACACCTTC. The chain couples TRBV7-9 to TRBJ1-2; weak D call: TRBD1 (5 bases). This CDR3 is built from 14 residues. Germline V gene sequence: CDR1 SEHNR, CDR2 FQNEAQ (reference sequence). Trimming cost V 1 base and J 1 base, with 7 bases left between them.

This clone has a handful of counts. The J gene is TRBJ1-2, the V gene TRBV28; D gene unclear. Between the trimmed V and J ends, which lost 2 bases and 2 bases, there was a span of 6 bases. There are 13 residues in the CDR3. Germline V gives CDR1 MDHEN, CDR2 SYDVKM. CDR3 in amino acids: CASSLRANYGYTF. The CDR3 nucleotides are TGTGCCAGCAGTTTACGGGCGAACTATGGCTACACCTTC.

V usage is TRBV5-6 and J usage is TRBJ2-5, with 14 positions matching TRBD2. This CDR3 is built from 17 residues. Germline CDR1 is SGHDT and CDR2 is YYEEEE. V gave up 4 bases and J gave up 5 bases; unmatched junction bases: 10. CDR3 loop: CASSPGTSGSGGETQYF. The CDR3 nucleotides read TGTGCCAGCAGCCCCGGGACTAGCGGGAGCGGGGGGGAGACCCAGTACTTC.